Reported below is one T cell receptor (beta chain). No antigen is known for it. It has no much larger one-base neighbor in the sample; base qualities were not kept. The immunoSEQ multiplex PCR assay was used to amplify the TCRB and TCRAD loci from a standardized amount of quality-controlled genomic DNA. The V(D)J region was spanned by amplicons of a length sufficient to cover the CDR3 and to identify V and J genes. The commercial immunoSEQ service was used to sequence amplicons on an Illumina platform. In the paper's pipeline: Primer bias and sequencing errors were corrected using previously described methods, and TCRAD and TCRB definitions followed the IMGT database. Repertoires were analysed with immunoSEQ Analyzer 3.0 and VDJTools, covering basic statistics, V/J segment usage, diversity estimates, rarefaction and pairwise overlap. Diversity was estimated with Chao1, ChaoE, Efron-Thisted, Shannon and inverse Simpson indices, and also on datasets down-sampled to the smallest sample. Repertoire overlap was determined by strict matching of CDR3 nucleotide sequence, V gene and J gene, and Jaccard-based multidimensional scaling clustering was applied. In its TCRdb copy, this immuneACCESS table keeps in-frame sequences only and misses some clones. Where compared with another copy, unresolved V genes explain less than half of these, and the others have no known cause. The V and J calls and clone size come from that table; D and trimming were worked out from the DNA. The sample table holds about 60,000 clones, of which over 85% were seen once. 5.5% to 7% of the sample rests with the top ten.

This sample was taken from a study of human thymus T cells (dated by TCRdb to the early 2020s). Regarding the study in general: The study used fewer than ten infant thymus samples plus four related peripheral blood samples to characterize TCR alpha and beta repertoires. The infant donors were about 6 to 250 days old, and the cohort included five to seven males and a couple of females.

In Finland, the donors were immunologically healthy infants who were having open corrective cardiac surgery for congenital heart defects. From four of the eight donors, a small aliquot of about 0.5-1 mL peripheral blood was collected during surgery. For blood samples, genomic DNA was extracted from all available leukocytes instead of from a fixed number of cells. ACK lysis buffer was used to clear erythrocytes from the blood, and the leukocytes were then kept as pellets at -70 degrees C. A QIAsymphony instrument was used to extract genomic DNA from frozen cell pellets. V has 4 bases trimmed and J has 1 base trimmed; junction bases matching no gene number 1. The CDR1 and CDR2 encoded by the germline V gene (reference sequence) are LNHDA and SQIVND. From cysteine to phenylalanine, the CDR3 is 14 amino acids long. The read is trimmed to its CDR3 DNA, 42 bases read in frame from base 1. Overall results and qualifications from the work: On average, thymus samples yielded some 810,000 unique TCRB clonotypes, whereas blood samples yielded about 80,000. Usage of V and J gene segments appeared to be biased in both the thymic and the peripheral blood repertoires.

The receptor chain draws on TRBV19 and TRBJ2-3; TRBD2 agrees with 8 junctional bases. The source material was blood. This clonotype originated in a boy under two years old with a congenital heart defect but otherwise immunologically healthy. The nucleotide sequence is TGTGCCAGTAGTAAACTAGCGGGCACAGATACGCAGTATTTT. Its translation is CASSKLAGTDTQYF.